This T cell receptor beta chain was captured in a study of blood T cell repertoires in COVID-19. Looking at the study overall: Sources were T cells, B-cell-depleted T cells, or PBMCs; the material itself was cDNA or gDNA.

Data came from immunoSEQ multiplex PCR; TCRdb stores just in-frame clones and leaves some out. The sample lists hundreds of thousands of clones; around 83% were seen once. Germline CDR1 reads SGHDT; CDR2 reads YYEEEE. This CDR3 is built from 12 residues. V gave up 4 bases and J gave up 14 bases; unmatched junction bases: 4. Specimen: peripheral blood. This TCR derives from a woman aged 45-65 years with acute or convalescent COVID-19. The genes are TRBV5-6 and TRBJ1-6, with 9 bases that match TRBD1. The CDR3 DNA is TGTGCCAGCAGCGGACAGGGGAGTTCCCTCCACTTT. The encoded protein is CASSGQGSSLHF. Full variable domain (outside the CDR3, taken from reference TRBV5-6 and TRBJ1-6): DAGVTQSPTHLIKTRGQQVTLRCSPKSGHDTVSWYQQALGQGPQFIFQYYEEEERQRGNFPDRFSGHQFPNYSSELNVNALLLGDSALYLCASSGQGSSLHFGNGTRLTVT.